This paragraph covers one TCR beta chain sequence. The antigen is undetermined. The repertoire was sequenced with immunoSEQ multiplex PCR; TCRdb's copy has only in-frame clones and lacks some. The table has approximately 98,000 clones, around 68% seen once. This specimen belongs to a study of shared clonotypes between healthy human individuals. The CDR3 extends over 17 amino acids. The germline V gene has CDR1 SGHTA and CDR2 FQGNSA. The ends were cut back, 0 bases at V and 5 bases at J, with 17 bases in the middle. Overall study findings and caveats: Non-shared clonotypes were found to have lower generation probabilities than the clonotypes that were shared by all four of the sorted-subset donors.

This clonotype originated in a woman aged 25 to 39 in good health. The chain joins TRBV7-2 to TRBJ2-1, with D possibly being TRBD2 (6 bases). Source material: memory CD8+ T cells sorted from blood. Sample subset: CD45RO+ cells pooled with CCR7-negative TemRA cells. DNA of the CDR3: TGTGCCAGCAGCTTAGCTTTCGCGGGGACTGATCACAATGAGCAGTTCTTC. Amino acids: CASSLAFAGTDHNEQFF.